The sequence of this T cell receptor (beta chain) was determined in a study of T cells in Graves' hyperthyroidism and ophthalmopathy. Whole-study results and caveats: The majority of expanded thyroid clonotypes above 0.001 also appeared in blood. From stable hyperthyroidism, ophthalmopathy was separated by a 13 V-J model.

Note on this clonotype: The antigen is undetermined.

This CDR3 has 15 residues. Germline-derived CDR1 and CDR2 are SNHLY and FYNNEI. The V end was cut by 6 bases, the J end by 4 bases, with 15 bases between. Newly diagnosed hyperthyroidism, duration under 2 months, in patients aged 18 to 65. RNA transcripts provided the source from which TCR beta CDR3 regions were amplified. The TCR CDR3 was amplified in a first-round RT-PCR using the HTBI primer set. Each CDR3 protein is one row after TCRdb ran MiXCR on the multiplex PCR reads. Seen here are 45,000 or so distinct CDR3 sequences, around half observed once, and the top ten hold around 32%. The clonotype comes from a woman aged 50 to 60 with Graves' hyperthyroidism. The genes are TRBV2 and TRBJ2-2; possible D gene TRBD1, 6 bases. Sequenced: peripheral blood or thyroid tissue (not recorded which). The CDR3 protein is CASSTDRTGTGELFF. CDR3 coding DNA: TGTGCCAGCAGCACCGACAGGACGGGCACCGGGGAGCTGTTTTTT.